This T cell receptor (beta chain) came from a study of shared clonotypes between healthy human individuals. The study, taken as a whole, reports: The generation probabilities recorded for non-shared clonotypes fell below those of clonotypes shared by all four donors.

The V gene lost 3 bases and the J gene lost 0 bases, with 10 bases spanning the gap. Germline assignment: CDR1 MGHRA and CDR2 YSYEKL. The CDR3 consists of 15 residues. As regards this clone: Its target is unknown.

The naive CD8 population came from CD45RO-negative cells selected for CCR7, without terminally differentiated effector memory CD45RA+ cells. Using immunoSEQ multiplex PCR, the repertoire was profiled, and TCRdb retains in-frame clones only, with some absent. The table lists around 2,000,000 clones, just under 95% of them singletons, with less than 1.5% in the top ten. The specimen sequenced was naive CD8+ T cells sorted from blood. This TCR was recovered from a man aged 18 to 29 in good health. The chain uses TRBV4-1 and TRBJ2-3, with D unresolved. This CDR3 reads CASSHLTPSTDTQYF. CDR3 bases: TGCGCCAGCAGCCACCTGACTCCTAGCACAGATACGCAGTATTTT.